The 13 T cell receptor beta chains reported below all come from one sample, sequenced in a study of beta chain features in type 1 diabetes. These receptors have no known antigen. Points from the study as a whole: TCRB CDR3s from Type 1 diabetes patients were moderately but significantly shorter in all four CD4+ subsets.

Reverse transcription of all isolated RNA meant that expressed TCRB transcripts were sequenced. The repertoire was sequenced with immunoSEQ multiplex PCR; TCRdb's copy has only in-frame clones and lacks some. The sample yields a few hundred thousand clones, around an eighth seen once. Source material: naive CD4+ T cells from blood. The receptors stem from a woman between 18 and 29 years old with type 1 diabetes.

This clone appeared a few times. The V gene is TRBV28, the J gene TRBJ2-2; unclear D gene. CDR1 and CDR2 (germline): MDHEN, SYDVKM. Trimming shortened V by 5 bases and J by 7 bases, and 8 bases separated the two germline ends. This CDR3 has 12 amino acids. The CDR3, as DNA: TGTGCCAGCAGTCAGAGCGTCGGGGAGCTGTTTTTT. Its protein is CASSQSVGELFF.

The chain links TRBV6-5 to TRBJ2-7; D is perhaps TRBD2 (5 bases). Trimming took 0 bases from V and 3 from J, leaving 12 bases between them. This CDR3 is built from 15 residues. Germline CDR1 and CDR2: MNHEY and SVGAGI. The chain's CDR3 is CASSYSFSGNYEQYF. For the CDR3, the DNA is TGTGCCAGCAGTTACTCATTCAGCGGAAACTACGAGCAGTACTTC.

This clone was seen a handful of times. V gene TRBV28 combines with J gene TRBJ1-5, with a possible D match to TRBD1 (6 bases). This CDR3 region has 13 residues. Germline CDR1 MDHEN, CDR2 SYDVKM. The V gene lost 6 bases and the J gene lost 7 bases, with 13 bases spanning the gap. The CDR3 is CASRRTVAQPQHF. The DNA of the CDR3 is TGTGCCAGCAGACGGACAGTAGCCCAGCCCCAGCATTTT.

This clone has a handful of counts. J is TRBJ2-7 and V is TRBV25-1, with D possibly matching TRBD1 (5 bases). This CDR3 has 14 amino acids. V was cut by 3 bases and J by 7 bases, with 16 bases left in between. The germline V gene has CDR1 MGHDK and CDR2 SYGVNS. The CDR3 DNA is TGTGCCAGCAGTGACAGGGCCAACTACTGGGAGCAGTACTTC. Its translation is CASSDRANYWEQYF.

This clone was observed a few times. This chain joins TRBV14 and TRBJ2-5; D is possibly TRBD2 (5 bases). Germline V gene lookup returns CDR1 SGHDN and CDR2 FVKESK. The CDR3 consists of 14 residues. Trimming stripped 6 bases from V and 5 bases from J, with 16 bases between. The CDR3 sequence: CASRGEGKGETQYF. The CDR3, as DNA: TGTGCCAGCAGGGGAGAAGGTAAAGGGGAGACCCAGTACTTC.

The chain uses TRBV7-2 and TRBJ2-3; no definite D call. This CDR3 has 14 amino acids. V shed 1 base and J shed 0 bases, with 5 bases lying between them. Germline V gene data show CDR1 as SGHTA and CDR2 as FQGNSA. CDR3 in DNA: TGTGCCAGCAGCTTAGGTCCTAGCACAGATACGCAGTATTTT. It yields the protein CASSLGPSTDTQYF.

A few counts support this clone. This same CDR3 is encoded by further DNA sequences in the sample. The chain recombines TRBV6-5 with TRBJ2-3, with TRBD2 matching 12 bases. CDR1 is MNHEY, CDR2 SVGAGI, per germline. J lost 3 bases, V lost 8 bases, and 3 bases had no gene match. The CDR3 has 14 residues. DNA for the CDR3: TGTGCCAGCTCGACTAGCGGGAGTACAGATACGCAGTATTTT. Residues: CASSTSGSTDTQYF.

Remarks on this clone: Other DNA sequences in this specimen translate into the identical CDR3. The V and J genes are TRBV19 and TRBJ1-1, with TRBD1 as a possible D gene (5 bases). Trimming pared 2 bases from V and 5 bases from J, leaving 9 bases between. The CDR3 extends over 13 amino acids. The germline V gene has CDR1 LNHDA and CDR2 SQIVND (reference sequence). CDR3 nucleotide sequence: TGTGCCAGTAGTATACAGGGAGGGACTGAAGCTTTCTTT. Translating it yields CASSIQGGTEAFF.

The gene calls are TRBV25-1 and TRBJ2-2, with 8 bases fitting TRBD2. V lost 2 bases to trimming and J lost 5 bases; unmatched junction nucleotides: 13. The V gene's germline CDR1 is MGHDK and CDR2 SYGVNS. The CDR3 is 18 residues long. The CDR3 sequence is CASSEMWVSGGFTGELFF. The CDR3 coding sequence is TGTGCCAGCAGTGAAATGTGGGTTTCGGGGGGGTTTACCGGGGAGCTGTTTTTT.

V and J are TRBV6-5 and TRBJ2-1; D is uncertain. V was shortened by 4 bases and J by 1 base, with 11 bases between the two germline ends. Per germline, CDR1 MNHEY and CDR2 SVGAGI. The CDR3 is made up of 15 amino acids. The CDR3 nucleotides read TGTGCCAGCAGTTCCGACTTTACATCCTACAATGAGCAGTTCTTC. It translates to CASSSDFTSYNEQFF.

This chain connects TRBV6-6 to TRBJ2-7; D ambiguous. The CDR3 covers 11 residues. V dropped 5 bases and J dropped 3 bases, with 5 bases sitting between them. The germline V gene encodes CDR1 MNHNY and CDR2 SVGAGI (reference sequence). The CDR3 region is CASSQYYEQYF. CDR3 coding DNA: TGTGCCAGCAGTCAGTACTACGAGCAGTACTTC.

This clone was recorded a few times. This chain uses TRBV7-9 with TRBJ1-1; D is possibly TRBD1 (6 bases). Trimming took 2 bases from V and 3 from J, leaving 13 bases between them. Germline assignment: CDR1 SEHNR and CDR2 FQNEAQ (reference sequence). This CDR3 region has 15 residues. CDR3 sequence reads: CASSLSGGADTEAFF. The CDR3 coding sequence is TGTGCCAGCAGCTTAAGTGGGGGGGCGGACACTGAAGCTTTCTTT.

This chain uses TRBV27 with TRBJ2-5; TRBD2 aligns across 11 bases. CDR1 is MNHEY and CDR2 is SMNVEV in the germline V gene (reference sequence). With 4 bases clipped from V and 5 bases from J, the junction kept 18 bases outside the gene matches. This CDR3 spans 19 amino acids. The CDR3: CASSSRSPKRLAGHETQYF. The CDR3 nucleotides read TGTGCCAGCAGTTCCCGTTCACCTAAGAGACTAGCGGGACATGAGACCCAGTACTTC.